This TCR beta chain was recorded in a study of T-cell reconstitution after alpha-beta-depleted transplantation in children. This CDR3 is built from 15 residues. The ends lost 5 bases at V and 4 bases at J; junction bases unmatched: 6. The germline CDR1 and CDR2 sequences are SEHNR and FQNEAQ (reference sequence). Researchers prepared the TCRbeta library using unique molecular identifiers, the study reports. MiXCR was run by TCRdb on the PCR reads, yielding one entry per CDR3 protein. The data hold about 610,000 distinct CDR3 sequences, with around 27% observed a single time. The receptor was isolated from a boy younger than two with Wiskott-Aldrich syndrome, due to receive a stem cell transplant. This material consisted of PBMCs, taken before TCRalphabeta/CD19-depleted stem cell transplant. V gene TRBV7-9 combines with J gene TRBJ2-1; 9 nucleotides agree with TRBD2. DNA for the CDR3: TGTGCCAGCAGCCAACTAGCGGGCAAATACAATGAGCAGTTCTTC. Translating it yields CASSQLAGKYNEQFF.